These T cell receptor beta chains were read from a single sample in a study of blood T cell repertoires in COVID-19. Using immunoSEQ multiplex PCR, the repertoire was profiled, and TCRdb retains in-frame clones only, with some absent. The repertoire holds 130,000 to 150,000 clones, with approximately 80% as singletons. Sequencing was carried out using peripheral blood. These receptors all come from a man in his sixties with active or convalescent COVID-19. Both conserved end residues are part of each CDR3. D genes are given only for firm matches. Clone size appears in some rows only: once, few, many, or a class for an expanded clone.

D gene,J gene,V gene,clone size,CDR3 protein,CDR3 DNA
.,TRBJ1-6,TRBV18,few,CASSQIRSPLHF,TGTGCCAGCTCCCAGATTCGTTCACCCCTCCACTTT
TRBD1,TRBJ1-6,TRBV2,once,CASSPDRGGISPLHF,TGTGCCAGCAGCCCCGACAGGGGGGGAATTTCACCCCTCCACTTT
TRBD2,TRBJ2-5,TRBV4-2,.,CASSQDVEAGVETQYF,TGTGCCAGCAGCCAAGATGTGGAAGCGGGAGTGGAGACCCAGTACTTC
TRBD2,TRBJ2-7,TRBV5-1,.,CASSTPGGAYEQYF,TGCGCCAGCAGCACCCCCGGGGGGGCCTACGAGCAGTACTTC
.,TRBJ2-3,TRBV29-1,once,CSVEDHDTQYF,TGCAGCGTTGAAGATCATGATACGCAGTATTTT
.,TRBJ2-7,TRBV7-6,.,CASSSYGQSYEQYF,TGTGCCAGCAGCTCCTATGGACAGTCCTACGAGCAGTACTTC
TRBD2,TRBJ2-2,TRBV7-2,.,CASSLKGGSAGELFF,TGTGCCAGCAGCTTAAAAGGCGGGAGCGCCGGGGAGCTGTTTTTT
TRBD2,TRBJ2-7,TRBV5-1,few,CASSPSGRTYSYEQYF,TGCGCCAGCAGCCCGAGCGGGAGGACCTACTCCTACGAGCAGTACTTC
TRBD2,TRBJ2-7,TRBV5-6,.,CASTMSFTRGTKGNEQYF,TGTGCCAGCACCATGTCCTTCACACGGGGGACTAAGGGGAACGAGCAGTACTTC
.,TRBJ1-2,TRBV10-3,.,CAIGQSNYGYTF,TGTGCCATCGGACAGTCTAACTATGGCTACACCTTC
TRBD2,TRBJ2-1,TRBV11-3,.,CASSRRTSGAYNEQFF,TGTGCCAGCAGCAGACGGACTAGCGGGGCCTACAATGAGCAGTTCTTC
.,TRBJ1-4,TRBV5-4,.,CASSLAASEKLFF,TGTGCCAGCAGCTTGGCCGCGAGTGAAAAACTGTTTTTT
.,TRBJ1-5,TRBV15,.,CATSRDPYNQPQHF,TGTGCCACCAGCAGAGATCCCTACAATCAGCCCCAGCATTTT
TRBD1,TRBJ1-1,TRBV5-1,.,CASSGTGYGNTEAFF,TGCGCCAGCAGCGGGACAGGGTACGGCAACACTGAAGCTTTCTTT
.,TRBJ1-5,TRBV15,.,CATSRERSGVGQPQHF,TGTGCCACCAGCAGAGAGCGTTCAGGGGTCGGTCAGCCCCAGCATTTT
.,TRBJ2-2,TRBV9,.,CASSPRLVTVLAANTGELFF,TGTGCCAGCAGCCCCCGCCTCGTGACGGTCTTAGCGGCAAACACCGGGGAGCTGTTTTTT
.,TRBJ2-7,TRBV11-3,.,CASSPGGVEQYF,TGTGCCAGCAGCCCCGGAGGGGTCGAGCAGTACTTC
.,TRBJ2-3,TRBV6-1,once,CASSELADTQYF,TGTGCCAGCAGTGAACTAGCAGATACGCAGTATTTT
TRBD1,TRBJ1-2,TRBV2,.,CASSNQGVGGYTF,TGTGCCAGCAGCAACCAGGGGGTGGGTGGCTACACCTTC
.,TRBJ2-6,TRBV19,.,CASSSGSGANVLTF,TGTGCCAGTAGTTCGGGCTCTGGGGCCAACGTCCTGACTTTC
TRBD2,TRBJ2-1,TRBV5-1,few,CASSLQTSGRVNEQFF,TGCGCCAGCAGCTTACAGACTAGCGGGAGAGTCAATGAGCAGTTCTTC
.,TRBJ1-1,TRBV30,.,CAWSVRRAGTEAFF,TGTGCCTGGAGTGTACGCAGGGCGGGGACTGAAGCTTTCTTT
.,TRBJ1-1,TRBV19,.,CASSIDFAGSGTEAFF,TGTGCCAGTAGTATAGATTTTGCAGGGTCGGGCACTGAAGCTTTCTTT
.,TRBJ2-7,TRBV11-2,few,CASSFHRPTEQYF,TGTGCCAGCAGCTTCCACAGGCCGACCGAGCAGTACTTC
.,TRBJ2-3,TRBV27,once,CASSPDWHTQYF,TGTGCCAGCAGTCCGGACTGGCATACGCAGTATTTT
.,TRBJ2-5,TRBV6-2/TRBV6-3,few,CASSYPQETQYF,TGTGCCAGCAGTTACCCTCAGGAGACCCAGTACTTC
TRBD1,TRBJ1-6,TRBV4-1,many,CASSLRQGNSPLHF,TGCGCCAGCAGCTTGCGACAGGGTAATTCACCCCTCCACTTT
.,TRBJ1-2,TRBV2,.,CASRAGWGSYGYTF,TGTGCCAGCAGGGCAGGGTGGGGTAGCTATGGCTACACCTTC
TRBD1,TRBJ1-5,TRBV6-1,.,CASSDAAGGYQPQHF,TGTGCCAGCAGTGACGCAGCAGGGGGTTATCAGCCCCAGCATTTT
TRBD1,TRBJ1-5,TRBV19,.,CASSLTGGNQPQHF,TGTGCCAGTAGTCTGACAGGGGGCAATCAGCCCCAGCATTTT
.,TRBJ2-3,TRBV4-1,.,CASSDRGSTDTQYF,TGCGCCAGCAGCGACCGCGGAAGCACAGATACGCAGTATTTT
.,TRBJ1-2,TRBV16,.,CASSQSPWAGYTF,TGTGCCAGCAGCCAATCACCGTGGGCGGGCTACACCTTC
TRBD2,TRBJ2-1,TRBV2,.,CASSEDRGSYNEQFF,TGTGCCAGCAGTGAAGACCGCGGGAGCTACAATGAGCAGTTCTTC
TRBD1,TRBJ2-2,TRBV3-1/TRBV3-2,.,CASSPLRDRATGELFF,TGTGCCAGCAGCCCCCTAAGGGACAGGGCCACCGGGGAGCTGTTTTTT
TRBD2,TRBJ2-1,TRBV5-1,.,CASSWQGAGSSYSYNEQFF,TGCGCCAGCAGCTGGCAGGGAGCGGGGTCCTCTTACTCCTACAATGAGCAGTTCTTC
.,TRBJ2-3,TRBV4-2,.,CASSQMAVSTDTQYF,TGTGCCAGCAGCCAAATGGCGGTTAGCACAGATACGCAGTATTTT
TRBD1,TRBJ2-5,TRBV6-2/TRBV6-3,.,CASSRDRSLQETQYF,TGTGCCAGCAGTCGGGACAGGTCTCTCCAAGAGACCCAGTACTTC
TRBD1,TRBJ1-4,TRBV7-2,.,CASSPGQGEGEKLFF,TGTGCCAGCAGCCCAGGACAGGGGGAAGGTGAAAAACTGTTTTTT
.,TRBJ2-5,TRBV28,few,CASRPQPRETQYF,TGTGCCAGCAGGCCTCAACCGCGAGAGACCCAGTACTTC